A single sample is the source of the 24 T cell receptor beta chains below, sequenced in a study of neoadjuvant anti-PD-1 for oral cavity cancer. Profiled with immunoSEQ multiplex PCR; TCRdb holds only in-frame clones, not every one. The profile shows tens of thousands of clones, approximately 80% of them singletons. The time point is: after neoadjuvant nivolumab, at surgical resection. The sample consisted of PBMCs, taken after nivolumab (anti-PD-1) treatment. These receptors were taken from a person aged 35-79 years with oral cavity squamous cell carcinoma.

The chain is built from TRBV5-4 and TRBJ2-7; D possibly corresponds to TRBD2 (5 bases). This CDR3 region has 14 residues. V was cut by 2 bases and J by 0 bases, with 9 bases left in between. Germline V gene data show CDR1 as SGHNT and CDR2 as YYREEE (reference sequence). The CDR3 protein is CASSFRGYSYEQYF. CDR3 nucleotides: TGTGCCAGCAGCTTTAGAGGGTACTCCTACGAGCAGTACTTC.

The chain has TRBV30 and TRBJ1-4; TRBD1 matches at 8 bases. The V segment lost 3 bases and the J segment 7 bases; nucleotides outside the gene matches: 7. CDR3 size: 14 residues. Germline assignment: CDR1 GTSNPN and CDR2 SVGIG (reference sequence). CDR3 residues: CAWSAGTGIEKLFF. The CDR3 coding sequence is TGTGCCTGGAGCGCCGGGACAGGTATTGAAAAACTGTTTTTT.

The V call is TRBV6-1, the J call TRBJ2-2; no clear D gene. CDR3 length: 13 amino acids. The germline V gene has CDR1 MNHNS and CDR2 SASEGT. Trimming stripped 8 bases from V and 4 bases from J, with 11 bases between. DNA for the CDR3: TGTGCCAGCGGGAAGACGACCACCGGGGAGCTGTTTTTT. Translation: CASGKTTTGELFF.

The gene calls are TRBV5-6 and TRBJ1-1; D not resolved. This CDR3 contains 12 residues. The V gene's germline CDR1 is SGHDT and CDR2 YYEEEE. The V and J ends lost 3 bases and 3 bases respectively, with 6 bases between them. CDR3 nucleotides: TGTGCCAGCAGCTCCTCGTACACTGAAGCTTTCTTT. This translates into CASSSSYTEAFF.

This clone was observed a handful of times. The V gene is TRBV11-2, the J gene TRBJ1-2; 7 bases are shared with TRBD1. CDR1 is SGHAT and CDR2 is FQNNGV in the germline V gene. The CDR3 totals 15 residues. The J segment lost 2 bases and the V segment lost 0 bases, leaving 3 bases of the junction unmatched. CDR3 protein: CASSLDHRGNYGYTF. CDR3 DNA: TGTGCCAGCAGCTTAGATCACAGGGGCAACTATGGCTACACCTTC.

Notes on this clone: One end of the junction varies from germline; a read error may be responsible. The V call is TRBV2, the J call TRBJ2-3, with D hard to call. Germline V gives CDR1 SNHLY, CDR2 FYNNEI. This CDR3 has 11 residues. CDR3 sequence (DNA): TGTGCCAGCAGTGGGGAAGATTACGACCTTTTT. Encoded protein: CASSGEDYDLF.

The chain carries TRBV14 and TRBJ1-1; D is uncertain. Germline V CDR1 and CDR2: SGHDN, FVKESK. Trimming took off 1 base at V and 2 bases at J, with 17 bases between the two ends. This CDR3 region has 17 residues. CDR3 nucleotide sequence: TGTGCCAGCAGCCAAGTTAGTGCGCCTCGACCAAACACTGAAGCTTTCTTT. Protein product: CASSQVSAPRPNTEAFF. The complete variable domain, with remaining parts taken from reference TRBV14 and TRBJ1-1, reads EAGVTQFPSHSVIEKGQTVTLRCDPISGHDNLYWYRRVMGKEIKFLLHFVKESKQDESGMPNNRFLAERTGGTYSTLKVQPAELEDSGVYFCASSQVSAPRPNTEAFFGQGTRLTVV.

The chain carries TRBV10-3 and TRBJ2-5; no firm D call. The germline CDR1 and CDR2 sequences are ENHRY and SYGVKD. Deletions cut 8 bases from V and 4 bases from J, with 8 bases between. This CDR3 is built from 11 residues. The CDR3 DNA is TGTGCCATCGGGCCAGGAGAGACCCAGTACTTC. Protein product: CAIGPGETQYF.

The V and J genes are TRBV5-1 and TRBJ2-7; D unclear. Germline lookup yields CDR1 SGHRS and CDR2 YFSETQ. The V and J ends lost 0 bases and 4 bases respectively, with 5 bases between them. CDR3 length: 12 residues. The chain's CDR3 is CASSLDLYEQYF. Written as DNA, the CDR3 is TGCGCCAGCAGCTTGGATCTATACGAGCAGTACTTC.

This clone was observed a single time. This rearrangement joins TRBV2 to TRBJ2-1, with 16 bases identical to TRBD2. Germline CDR1 reads SNHLY; CDR2 reads FYNNEI. Losses at the gene ends were 4 bases for V and 10 bases for J; bases not matched to a gene: 7. The CDR3 runs 16 residues. For the CDR3, the DNA is TGTGCCAGCAGTGTGGGACTAGCGGGGGGGCGAGACGAGCAGTTCTTC. It translates to CASSVGLAGGRDEQFF.

The table lists this clone with a few counts. The chain has TRBV11-1 and TRBJ2-1; TRBD1 aligns across 9 bases. Germline CDR1 SGHAT, CDR2 FQDESV (reference sequence). Trimming took 7 bases from V and 0 from J; bases not matched to a gene: 4. This CDR3 is built from 15 residues. CDR3 bases: TGTGCCAGCACCGAGGACAGGGGCTCCTACAATGAGCAGTTCTTC. As protein: CASTEDRGSYNEQFF. Variable domain in full (rest from reference TRBV11-1 and TRBJ2-1): EAEVAQSPRYKITEKSQAVAFWCDPISGHATLYWYRQILGQGPELLVQFQDESVVDDSQLPKDRFSAERLKGVDSTLKIQPAELGDSAMYLCASTEDRGSYNEQFFGPGTRLTVL.

The V and J genes are TRBV5-1 and TRBJ1-1, with a possible D match to TRBD1 (6 bases). The CDR3 runs 15 residues. Deletions cut 3 bases from V and 5 bases from J, with 17 bases between. Per germline, CDR1 SGHRS and CDR2 YFSETQ. CDR3 nucleotides: TGCGCCAGCAGCTCGGGGGCCGGAGGACGAACTGAAGCTTTCTTT. It yields the protein CASSSGAGGRTEAFF.

The table lists this clone with a few counts. The gene calls are TRBV5-1 and TRBJ2-1; the match to TRBD2 covers 9 bases. The trim removed 4 bases at V and 4 bases at J, leaving 3 bases unmatched. Germline values: CDR1 SGHRS, CDR2 YFSETQ. The CDR3 is made up of 14 amino acids. The CDR3 nucleotides are TGCGCCAGCAGCGGTAGCGGGGGATACAATGAGCAGTTCTTC. This encodes CASSGSGGYNEQFF.

This clone was seen once. The V and J genes are TRBV6-1 and TRBJ2-2; D is unclear. From germline, CDR1 is MNHNS and CDR2 SASEGT. V dropped 5 bases and J dropped 5 bases, with 3 bases sitting between them. The CDR3 is 11 residues long. The CDR3 is CASSRTGELFF. Here the CDR3 DNA reads TGTGCCAGCAGTCGGACCGGGGAGCTGTTTTTT.

The rearrangement uses TRBV5-1 and TRBJ1-1; D may be TRBD1 (5 bases). Germline V gene lookup returns CDR1 SGHRS and CDR2 YFSETQ. This CDR3 spans 17 amino acids. V dropped 0 bases and J dropped 4 bases, with 19 bases sitting between them. The CDR3 DNA reads as TGCGCCAGCAGCTTGGAGAGGGAGGGACGGGTGCGCACTGAAGCTTTCTTT. Its translation: CASSLEREGRVRTEAFF. Based on the CDR3 plus reference TRBV5-1 and TRBJ1-1, the full variable domain is KAGVTQTPRYLIKTRGQQVTLSCSPISGHRSVSWYQQTPGQGLQFLFEYFSETQRNKGNFPGRFSGRQFSNSRSEMNVSTLELGDSALYLCASSLEREGRVRTEAFFGQGTRLTVV.

This CDR3 reads CASSLENRRSPLHF. The CDR3 nucleotides are TGCGCCAGCAGCTTGGAAAACCGGAGATCACCCCTCCACTTT. The genes are TRBV5-1 and TRBJ1-6; D gene uncertain. The CDR3 runs to 14 residues. Germline values: CDR1 SGHRS, CDR2 YFSETQ. The ends were cut back, 0 bases at V and 10 bases at J, with 11 bases in the middle.

This clone is a singleton in its sample. This chain uses TRBV29-1 with TRBJ2-2; D gene ambiguous. CDR3 length: 13 residues. In germline, CDR1 is SQVTM, CDR2 ANQGSEA. The V end was cut by 4 bases, the J end by 7 bases, with 13 bases between. CDR3 sequence (DNA): TGCAGCGTTGTAGGCACCTTGGGCGGGGAGCTGTTTTTT. This translates into CSVVGTLGGELFF.

This rearrangement joins TRBV7-6 to TRBJ2-1, with 13 positions matching TRBD2. With V trimmed by 3 bases and J by 8 bases, 1 base remained unmatched. The CDR3 extends over 14 amino acids. Germline lookup yields CDR1 SGHVS and CDR2 FNYEAQ. This CDR3 is CASSFTSGGDEQFF. The CDR3 DNA reads TGTGCCAGCAGCTTTACTAGCGGGGGGGATGAGCAGTTCTTC.

The CDR3 is CASSFGLAGGLSSYNEQFF. The CDR3 DNA sequence: TGTGCCAGCAGCTTCGGACTAGCGGGAGGGCTTAGCTCCTACAATGAGCAGTTCTTC. The genes are TRBV11-2 and TRBJ2-1, with 15 positions matching TRBD2. CDR3 length: 19 residues. J gave up 0 bases and V 3 bases, and 6 bases lay outside the gene matches. In germline, CDR1 is SGHAT, CDR2 FQNNGV.

This sequence joins TRBV12-5 and TRBJ2-3, with 10 nucleotides matching TRBD2. CDR1 LGHNT and CDR2 FRNRAP come from the germline V gene. This CDR3 has 16 amino acids. V shed 6 bases and J 2 bases; nucleotides not matched to a gene: 8. CDR3: CASGSQREGPTDTQYF. CDR3 nucleotide sequence: TGTGCTAGTGGCTCGCAGCGGGAGGGCCCCACAGATACGCAGTATTTT.

This chain uses TRBV6-5 with TRBJ1-5, with 9 bases aligning to TRBD1. J lost 1 base, V lost 4 bases, and 2 bases had no gene match. The CDR3 loop spans 15 amino acids. Germline V gene data show CDR1 as MNHEY and CDR2 as SVGAGI. The CDR3 DNA is TGTGCCAGCAGTTCGGACAGGGGAAGCAATCAGCCCCAGCATTTT. Protein sequence: CASSSDRGSNQPQHF.

This chain links TRBV7-7 with TRBJ2-7; 7 bases map to TRBD1. Germline V gene data show CDR1 as SSHAT and CDR2 as FNYEAQ (reference sequence). The CDR3 extends over 13 amino acids. The J segment lost 1 base and the V segment lost 5 bases, leaving 2 bases of the junction unmatched. In nucleotides, the CDR3 is TGTGCCAGCAGCCCAGGGGGTTCCTACGAGCAGTACTTC. It encodes CASSPGGSYEQYF.

This clone has only a few counts. This rearrangement joins TRBV7-9 to TRBJ1-2; D remains unclear. Trimming cost V 5 bases and J 5 bases, with 15 bases left between them. Germline V gene data show CDR1 as SEHNR and CDR2 as FQNEAQ (reference sequence). This CDR3 has 14 residues. The CDR3 DNA follows: TGTGCCAGCAGCCCCGCTTTGTTCATTTATGGCTACACCTTC. It specifies CASSPALFIYGYTF.

This rearrangement joins TRBV6-1 to TRBJ2-5; no definite D call. The CDR3 is made up of 14 amino acids. The germline V and J ends were trimmed by 8 bases and 2 bases, with 15 bases remaining between them. CDR1 and CDR2 from the germline V gene are MNHNS and SASEGT. CDR3 region: CASHSRIYQETQYF. CDR3 bases: TGTGCCAGCCATTCCAGGATATATCAAGAGACCCAGTACTTC.